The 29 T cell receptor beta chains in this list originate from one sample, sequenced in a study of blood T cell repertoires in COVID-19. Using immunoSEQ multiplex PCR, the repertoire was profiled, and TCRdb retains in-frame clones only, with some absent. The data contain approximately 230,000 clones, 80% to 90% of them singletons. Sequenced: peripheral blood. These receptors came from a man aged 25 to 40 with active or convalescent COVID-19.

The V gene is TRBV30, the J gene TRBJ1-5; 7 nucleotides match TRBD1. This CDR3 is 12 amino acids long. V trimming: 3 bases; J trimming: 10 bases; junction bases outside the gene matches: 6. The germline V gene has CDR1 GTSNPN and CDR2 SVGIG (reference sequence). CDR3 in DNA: TGTGCCTGGAGACAGGGGATTGGACCCCAGCATTTT. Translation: CAWRQGIGPQHF.

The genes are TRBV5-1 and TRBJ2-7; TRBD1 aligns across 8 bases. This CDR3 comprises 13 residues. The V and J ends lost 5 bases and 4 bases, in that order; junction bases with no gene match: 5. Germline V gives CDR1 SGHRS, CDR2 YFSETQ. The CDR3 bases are TGCGCCAGCAGTCGACAGGGGACTTACGAGCAGTACTTC. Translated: CASSRQGTYEQYF.

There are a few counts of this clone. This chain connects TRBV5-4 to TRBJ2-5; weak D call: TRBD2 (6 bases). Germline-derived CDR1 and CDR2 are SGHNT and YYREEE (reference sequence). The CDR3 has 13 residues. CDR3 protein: CAQTQAGQETQYF. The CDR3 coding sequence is TGTGCTCAGACCCAGGCGGGGCAAGAGACCCAGTACTTC.

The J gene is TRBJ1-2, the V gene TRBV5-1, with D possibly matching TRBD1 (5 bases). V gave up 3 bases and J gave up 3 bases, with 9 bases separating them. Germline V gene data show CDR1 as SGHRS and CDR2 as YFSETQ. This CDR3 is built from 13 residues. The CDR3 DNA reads TGCGCCAGCAGCTCGACAGAAGACTATGGCTACACCTTC. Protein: CASSSTEDYGYTF.

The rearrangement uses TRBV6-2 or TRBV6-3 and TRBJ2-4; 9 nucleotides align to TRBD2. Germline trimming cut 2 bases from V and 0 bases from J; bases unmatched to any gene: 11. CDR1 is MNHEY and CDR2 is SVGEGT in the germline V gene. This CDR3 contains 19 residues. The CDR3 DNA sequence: TGTGCCAGCAGTTACGGACAGCAGCGGGGGGTACTAGCCAAAAACATTCAGTACTTC. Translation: CASSYGQQRGVLAKNIQYF.

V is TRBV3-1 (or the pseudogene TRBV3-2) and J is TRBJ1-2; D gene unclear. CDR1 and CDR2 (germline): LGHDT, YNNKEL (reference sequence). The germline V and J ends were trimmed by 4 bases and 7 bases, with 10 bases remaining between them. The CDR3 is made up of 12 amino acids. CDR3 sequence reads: CASSRAGSGYTF. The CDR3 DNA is TGTGCCAGCAGCCGTGCGGGGTCTGGCTACACCTTC.

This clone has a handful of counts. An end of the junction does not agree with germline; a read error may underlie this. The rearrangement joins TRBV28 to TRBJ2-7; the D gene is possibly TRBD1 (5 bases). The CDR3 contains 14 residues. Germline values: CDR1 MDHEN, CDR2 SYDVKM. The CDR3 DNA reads TGTGCCAGCAGTTTACGGCAGGGATCCTCCGAGCAGTACTTC. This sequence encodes CASSLRQGSSEQYF. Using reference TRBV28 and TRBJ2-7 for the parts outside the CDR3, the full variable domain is DVKVTQSSRYLVKRTGEKVFLECVQDMDHENMFWYRQDPGLGLRLIYFSYDVKMKEKGDIPEGYSVSREKKERFSLILESASTNQTSMYLCASSLRQGSSEQYFGPGTRLTVT.

The CDR3: CASNRSSGNSPLHF. The CDR3 DNA sequence: TGTGCCAGCAATCGCTCCTCGGGAAATTCACCCCTCCACTTT. The rearrangement uses TRBV6-5 and TRBJ1-6, with unresolved D. The germline gives CDR1 MNHEY, CDR2 SVGAGI. The CDR3 covers 14 residues. V was shortened by 7 bases and J by 7 bases, with 14 bases between the two germline ends.

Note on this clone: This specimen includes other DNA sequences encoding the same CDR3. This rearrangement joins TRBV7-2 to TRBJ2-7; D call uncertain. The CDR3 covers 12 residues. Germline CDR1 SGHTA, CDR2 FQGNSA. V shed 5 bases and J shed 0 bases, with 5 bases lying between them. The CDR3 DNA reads TGTGCCAGCAGCCTCAGCTCCTACGAGCAGTACTTC. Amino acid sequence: CASSLSSYEQYF.

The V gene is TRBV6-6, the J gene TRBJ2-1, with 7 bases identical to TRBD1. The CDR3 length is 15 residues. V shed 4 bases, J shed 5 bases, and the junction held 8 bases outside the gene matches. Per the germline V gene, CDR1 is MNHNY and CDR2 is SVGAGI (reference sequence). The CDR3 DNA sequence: TGTGCCAGCAGTTTCACAGGGGACGGGGACAATGAGCAGTTCTTC. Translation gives CASSFTGDGDNEQFF.

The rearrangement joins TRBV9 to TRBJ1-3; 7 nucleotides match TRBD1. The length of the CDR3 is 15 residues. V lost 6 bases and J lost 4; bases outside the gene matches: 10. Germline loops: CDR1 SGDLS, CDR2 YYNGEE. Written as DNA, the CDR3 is TGTGCCAGCACACAGGGGACGGTGGTGGGAAACACCATATATTTT. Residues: CASTQGTVVGNTIYF.

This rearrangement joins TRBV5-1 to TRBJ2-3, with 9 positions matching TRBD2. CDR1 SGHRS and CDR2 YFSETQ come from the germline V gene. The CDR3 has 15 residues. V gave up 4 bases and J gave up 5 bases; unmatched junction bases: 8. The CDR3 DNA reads TGCGCCAGCAGCCCGGCGGGAGGGCCGGGAGATACGCAGTATTTT. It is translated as CASSPAGGPGDTQYF.

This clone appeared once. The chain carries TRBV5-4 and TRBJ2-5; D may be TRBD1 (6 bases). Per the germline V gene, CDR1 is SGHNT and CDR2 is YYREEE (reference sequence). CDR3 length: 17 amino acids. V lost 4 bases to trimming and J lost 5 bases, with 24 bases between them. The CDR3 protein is CASSPPTQQGWRETQYF. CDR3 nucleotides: TGTGCCAGCAGCCCGCCGACTCAACAGGGATGGCGGGAGACCCAGTACTTC.

The CDR3 DNA is TGTGCCAGCAGCCAAGGGGCTAGCGGGGCGAACACCGGGGAGCTGTTTTTT. This sequence encodes CASSQGASGANTGELFF. The chain is built from TRBV4-2 and TRBJ2-2; 9 bases align to TRBD2. Germline V gives CDR1 LGHNA, CDR2 YNFKEQ. This CDR3 has 17 residues. V lost 1 base and J lost 0; bases outside the gene matches: 3.

The CDR3 DNA is TGCGCCAGCAGCTTGGACCGCCGGGAACGCGACGCGGGACTGTTTTTT. Translation gives CASSLDRRERDAGLFF. The gene calls are TRBV5-1 and TRBJ1-4; D is unclear. Trimming removed 0 bases at V and 13 bases at J, with 22 bases between. The CDR3 runs 16 residues. Germline CDR1 reads SGHRS; CDR2 reads YFSETQ.

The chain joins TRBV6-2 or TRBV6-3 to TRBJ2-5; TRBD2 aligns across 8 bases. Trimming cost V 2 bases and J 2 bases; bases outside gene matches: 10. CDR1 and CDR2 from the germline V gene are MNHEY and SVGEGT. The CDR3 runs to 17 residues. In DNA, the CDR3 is TGTGCCAGCAGTTACGAGACGGGGGGGCCTTGGCAAGAGACCCAGTACTTC. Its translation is CASSYETGGPWQETQYF.

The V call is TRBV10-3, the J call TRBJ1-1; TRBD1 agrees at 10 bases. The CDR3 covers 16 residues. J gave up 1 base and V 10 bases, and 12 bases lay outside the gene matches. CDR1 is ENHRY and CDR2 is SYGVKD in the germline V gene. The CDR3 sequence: CASHPGGQGTNTEAFF. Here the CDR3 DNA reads TGTGCCAGCCACCCGGGGGGACAGGGGACGAACACTGAAGCTTTCTTT.

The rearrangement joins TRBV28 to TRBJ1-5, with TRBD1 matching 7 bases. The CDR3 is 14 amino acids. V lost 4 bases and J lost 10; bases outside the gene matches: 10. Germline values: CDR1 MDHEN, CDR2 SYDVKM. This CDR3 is CASSSTGTIYPQHF. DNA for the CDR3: TGTGCCAGCAGTTCGACAGGGACGATCTACCCCCAGCATTTT.

The CDR3: CASSLSETGPGEQYF. The CDR3, as DNA: TGTGCCAGCAGTTTATCCGAGACAGGGCCGGGGGAGCAGTACTTC. J is TRBJ2-7 and V is TRBV28; 7 nucleotides align to TRBD1. With 1 base clipped from V and 7 bases from J, the junction kept 10 bases outside the gene matches. Germline V lookup: CDR1 MDHEN, CDR2 SYDVKM. There are 15 residues in the CDR3.

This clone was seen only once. CDR3 sequence: CASSFWAGTRAEAFF. In DNA form, the CDR3 reads TGTGCCAGCAGCTTTTGGGCAGGGACTCGTGCTGAAGCTTTCTTT. This rearrangement joins TRBV5-4 to TRBJ1-1; perhaps TRBD1 as D (5 bases). Germline CDR1 is SGHNT and CDR2 is YYREEE (reference sequence). This CDR3 comprises 15 residues. Trimming took off 2 bases at V and 6 bases at J, with 17 bases between the two ends.

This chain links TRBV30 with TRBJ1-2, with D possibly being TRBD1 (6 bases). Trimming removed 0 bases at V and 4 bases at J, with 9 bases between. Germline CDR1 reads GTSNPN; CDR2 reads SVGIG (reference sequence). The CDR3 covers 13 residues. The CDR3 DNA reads TGTGCCTGGAGTGTCGGACAGAGCTATGGCTACACCTTC. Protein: CAWSVGQSYGYTF.

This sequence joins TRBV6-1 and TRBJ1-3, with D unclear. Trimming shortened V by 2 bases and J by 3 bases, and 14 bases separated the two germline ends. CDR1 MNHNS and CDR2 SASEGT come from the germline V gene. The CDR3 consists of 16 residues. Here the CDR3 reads CASSEMVEVYGNTIYF. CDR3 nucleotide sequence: TGTGCCAGCAGTGAAATGGTGGAGGTATATGGAAACACCATATATTTT.

The chain's CDR3 is CSVLRGLNTEAFF. The CDR3 DNA follows: TGCAGCGTCTTGAGGGGGCTAAACACTGAAGCTTTCTTT. The chain combines TRBV29-1 with TRBJ1-1, with 7 bases aligning to TRBD1. The V gene end was trimmed by 6 bases and the J gene end by 2 bases; junction bases not matched to a gene: 6. The CDR3 covers 13 residues. Germline V CDR1 and CDR2: SQVTM, ANQGSEA.

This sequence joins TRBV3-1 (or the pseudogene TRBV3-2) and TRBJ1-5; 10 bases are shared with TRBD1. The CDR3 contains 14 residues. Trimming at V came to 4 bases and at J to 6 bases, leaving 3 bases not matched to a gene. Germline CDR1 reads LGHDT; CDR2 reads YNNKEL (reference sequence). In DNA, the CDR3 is TGTGCCAGCAGCCGACAGGGGGCGAGTCAGCCCCAGCATTTT. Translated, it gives CASSRQGASQPQHF.

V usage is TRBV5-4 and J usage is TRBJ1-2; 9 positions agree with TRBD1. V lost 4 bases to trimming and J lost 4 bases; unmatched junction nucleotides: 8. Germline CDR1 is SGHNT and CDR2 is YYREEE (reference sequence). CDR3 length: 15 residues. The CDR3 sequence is CASSPGQGLSYGYTF. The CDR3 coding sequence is TGTGCCAGCAGCCCGGGACAGGGACTCTCCTATGGCTACACCTTC. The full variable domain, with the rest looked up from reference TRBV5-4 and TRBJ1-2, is ETGVTQSPTHLIKTRGQQVTLRCSSQSGHNTVSWYQQALGQGPQFIFQYYREEENGRGNFPPRFSGLQFPNYSSELNVNALELDDSALYLCASSPGQGLSYGYTFGSGTRLTVV.

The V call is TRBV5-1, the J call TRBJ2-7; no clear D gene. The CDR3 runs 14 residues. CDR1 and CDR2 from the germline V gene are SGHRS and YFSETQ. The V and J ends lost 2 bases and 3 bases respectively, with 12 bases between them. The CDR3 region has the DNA TGCGCCAGCAGCTTCGACGGGTTGGGCTACGAGCAGTACTTC. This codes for CASSFDGLGYEQYF.

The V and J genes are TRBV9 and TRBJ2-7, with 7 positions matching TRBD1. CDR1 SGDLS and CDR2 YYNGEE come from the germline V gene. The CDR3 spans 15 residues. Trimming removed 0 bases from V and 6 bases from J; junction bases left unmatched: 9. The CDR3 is CASSVGGTGAGEQYF. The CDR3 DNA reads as TGTGCCAGCAGCGTAGGCGGCACAGGGGCAGGCGAGCAGTACTTC.

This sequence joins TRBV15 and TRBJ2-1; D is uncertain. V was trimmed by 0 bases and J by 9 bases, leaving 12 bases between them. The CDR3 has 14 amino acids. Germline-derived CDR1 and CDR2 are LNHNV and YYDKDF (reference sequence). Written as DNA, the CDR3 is TGTGCCACCAGCAGAGAGCCGGTAGCCAGTGAGCAGTTCTTC. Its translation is CATSREPVASEQFF.

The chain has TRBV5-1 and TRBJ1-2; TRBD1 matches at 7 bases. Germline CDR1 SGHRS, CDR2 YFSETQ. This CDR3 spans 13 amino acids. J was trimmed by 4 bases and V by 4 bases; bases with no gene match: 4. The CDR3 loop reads CASSPGDSYGYTF. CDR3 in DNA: TGCGCCAGCAGCCCTGGGGACAGCTATGGCTACACCTTC.